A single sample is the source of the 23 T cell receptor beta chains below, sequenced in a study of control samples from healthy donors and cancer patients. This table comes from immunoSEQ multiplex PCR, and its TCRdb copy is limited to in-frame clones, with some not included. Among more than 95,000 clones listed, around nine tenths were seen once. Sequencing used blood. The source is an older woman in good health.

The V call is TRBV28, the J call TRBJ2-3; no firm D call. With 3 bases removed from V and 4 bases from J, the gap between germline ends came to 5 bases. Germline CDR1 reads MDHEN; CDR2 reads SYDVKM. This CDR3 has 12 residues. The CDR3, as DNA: TGTGCCAGCAGTTTGTGGTCAGATACGCAGTATTTT. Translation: CASSLWSDTQYF.

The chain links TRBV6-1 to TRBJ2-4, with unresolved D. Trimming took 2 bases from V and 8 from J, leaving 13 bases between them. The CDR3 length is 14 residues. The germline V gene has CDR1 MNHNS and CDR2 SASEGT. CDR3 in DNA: TGTGCCAGCAGTGAATATAGGCCCCCGCACATTCAGTACTTC. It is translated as CASSEYRPPHIQYF.

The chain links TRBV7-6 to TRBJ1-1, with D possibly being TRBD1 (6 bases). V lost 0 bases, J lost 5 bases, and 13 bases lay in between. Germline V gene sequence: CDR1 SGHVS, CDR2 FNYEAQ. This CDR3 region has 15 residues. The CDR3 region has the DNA TGTGCCAGCAGCTTAGCGCCAGCAGGGGAGACTGAAGCTTTCTTT. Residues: CASSLAPAGETEAFF.

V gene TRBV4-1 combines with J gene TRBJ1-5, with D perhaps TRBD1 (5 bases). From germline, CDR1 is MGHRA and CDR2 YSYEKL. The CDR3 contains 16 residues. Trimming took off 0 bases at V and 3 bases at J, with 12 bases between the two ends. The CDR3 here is CASSQEAGPHNQPQHF. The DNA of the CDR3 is TGCGCCAGCAGCCAAGAGGCGGGGCCCCACAATCAGCCCCAGCATTTT.

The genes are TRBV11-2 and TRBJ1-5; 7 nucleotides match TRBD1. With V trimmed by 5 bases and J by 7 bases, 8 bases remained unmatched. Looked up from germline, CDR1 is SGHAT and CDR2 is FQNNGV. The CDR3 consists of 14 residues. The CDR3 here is CASSQGEGAQPQHF. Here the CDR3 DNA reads TGTGCCAGCAGCCAGGGCGAGGGGGCGCAGCCCCAGCATTTT.

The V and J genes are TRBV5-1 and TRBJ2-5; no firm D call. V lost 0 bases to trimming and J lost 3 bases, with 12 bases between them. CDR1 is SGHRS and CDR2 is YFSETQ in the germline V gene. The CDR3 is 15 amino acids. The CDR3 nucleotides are TGCGCCAGCAGCTTGGGTTCCGGACGGGAAGAGACCCAGTACTTC. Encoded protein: CASSLGSGREETQYF.

The CDR3 DNA follows: TGTGCCAGCACCTCCAGGGTGTCGGGCAATCAGCCCCAGCATTTT. It translates to CASTSRVSGNQPQHF. The chain recombines TRBV5-6 with TRBJ1-5; possibly TRBD1 for D (5 bases). This CDR3 is 15 amino acids long. The germline gives CDR1 SGHDT, CDR2 YYEEEE. Trimming took 6 bases from V and 2 from J, leaving 15 bases between them.

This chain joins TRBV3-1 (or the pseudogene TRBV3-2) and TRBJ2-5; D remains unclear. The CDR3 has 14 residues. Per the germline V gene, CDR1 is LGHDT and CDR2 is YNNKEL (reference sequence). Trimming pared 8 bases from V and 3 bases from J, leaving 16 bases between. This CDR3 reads CASRRLGQEETQYF. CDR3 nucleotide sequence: TGTGCCAGCCGGCGGCTAGGCCAAGAAGAGACCCAGTACTTC.

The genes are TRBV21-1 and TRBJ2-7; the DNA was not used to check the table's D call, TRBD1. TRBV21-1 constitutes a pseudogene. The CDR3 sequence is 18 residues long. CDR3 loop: CASSTDMTGFPTRSEQYF. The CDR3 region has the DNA TGTGCCAGCAGCACCGATATGACAGGTTTCCCCACAAGGAGCGAGCAGTACTTC.

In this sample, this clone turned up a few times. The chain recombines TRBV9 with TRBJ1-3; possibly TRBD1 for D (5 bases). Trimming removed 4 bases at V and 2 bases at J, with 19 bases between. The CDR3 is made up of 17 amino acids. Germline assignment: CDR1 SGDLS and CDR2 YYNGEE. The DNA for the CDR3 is TGTGCCAGCAGCCCCGGGACGGTCCCCCAGGCTGGAAACACCATATATTTT. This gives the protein CASSPGTVPQAGNTIYF.

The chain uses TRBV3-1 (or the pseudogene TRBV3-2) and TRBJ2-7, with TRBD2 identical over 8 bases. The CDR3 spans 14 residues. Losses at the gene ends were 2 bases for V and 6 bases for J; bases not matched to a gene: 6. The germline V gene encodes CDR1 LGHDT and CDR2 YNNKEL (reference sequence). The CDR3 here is CASSQRGGQREQYF. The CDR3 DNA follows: TGTGCCAGCAGCCAACGGGGGGGGCAGCGCGAGCAGTACTTC.

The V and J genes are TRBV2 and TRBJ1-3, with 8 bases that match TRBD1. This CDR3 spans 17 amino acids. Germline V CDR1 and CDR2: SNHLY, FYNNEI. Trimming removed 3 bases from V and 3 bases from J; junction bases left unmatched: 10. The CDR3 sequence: CASSDILAGGLGNTIYF. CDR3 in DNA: TGTGCCAGCAGTGATATTTTGGCAGGGGGCCTTGGAAACACCATATATTTT.

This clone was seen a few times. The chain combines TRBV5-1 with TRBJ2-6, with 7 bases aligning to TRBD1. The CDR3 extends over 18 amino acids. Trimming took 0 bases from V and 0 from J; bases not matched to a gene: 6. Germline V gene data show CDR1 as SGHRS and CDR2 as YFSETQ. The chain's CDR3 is CASSLGGTDYSGANVLTF. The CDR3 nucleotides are TGCGCCAGCAGCTTGGGAGGGACAGACTACTCTGGGGCCAACGTCCTGACTTTC.

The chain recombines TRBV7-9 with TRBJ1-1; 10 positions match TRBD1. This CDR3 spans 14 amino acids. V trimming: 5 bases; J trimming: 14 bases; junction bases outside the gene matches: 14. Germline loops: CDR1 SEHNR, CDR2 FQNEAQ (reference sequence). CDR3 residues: CASSQPGQGVAGFF. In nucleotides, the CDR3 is TGTGCCAGCAGCCAACCAGGACAGGGGGTCGCGGGATTCTTT.

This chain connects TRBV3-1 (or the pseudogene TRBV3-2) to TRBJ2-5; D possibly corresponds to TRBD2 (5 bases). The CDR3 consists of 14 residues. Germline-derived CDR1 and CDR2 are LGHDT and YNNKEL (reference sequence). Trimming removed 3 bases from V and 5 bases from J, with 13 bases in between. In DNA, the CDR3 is TGTGCCAGCAGCCACCGGGGTAATGGGGAGACCCAGTACTTC. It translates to CASSHRGNGETQYF.

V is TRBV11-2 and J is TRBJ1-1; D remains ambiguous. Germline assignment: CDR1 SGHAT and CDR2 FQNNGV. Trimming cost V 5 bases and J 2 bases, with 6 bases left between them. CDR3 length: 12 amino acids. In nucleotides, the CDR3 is TGTGCCAGCAGCGTCAGTAACACTGAAGCTTTCTTT. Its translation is CASSVSNTEAFF.

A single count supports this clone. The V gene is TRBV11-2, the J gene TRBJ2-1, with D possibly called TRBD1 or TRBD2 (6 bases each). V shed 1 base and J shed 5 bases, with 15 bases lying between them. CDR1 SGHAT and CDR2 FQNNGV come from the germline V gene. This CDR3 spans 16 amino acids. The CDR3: CASSLVGGRTNNEQFF. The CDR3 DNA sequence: TGTGCCAGCAGCTTAGTAGGGGGGAGAACTAACAATGAGCAGTTCTTC. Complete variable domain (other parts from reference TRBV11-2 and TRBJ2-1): EAGVAQSPRYKIIEKRQSVAFWCNPISGHATLYWYQQILGQGPKLLIQFQNNGVVDDSQLPKDRFSAERLKGVDSTLKIQPAKLEDSAVYLCASSLVGGRTNNEQFFGPGTRLTVL.

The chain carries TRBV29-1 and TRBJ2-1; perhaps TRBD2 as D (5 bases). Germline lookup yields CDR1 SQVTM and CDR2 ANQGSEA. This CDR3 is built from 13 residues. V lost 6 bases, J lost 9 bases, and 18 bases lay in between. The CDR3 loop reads CSVAPGAAGEQFF. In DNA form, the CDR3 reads TGCAGCGTCGCACCCGGAGCCGCGGGTGAGCAGTTCTTC.

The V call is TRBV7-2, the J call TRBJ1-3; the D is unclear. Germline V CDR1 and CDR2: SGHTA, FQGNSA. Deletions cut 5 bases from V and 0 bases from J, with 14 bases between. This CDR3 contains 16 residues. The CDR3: CASSLWTGISGNTIYF. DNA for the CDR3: TGTGCCAGCAGCCTCTGGACGGGGATCTCTGGAAACACCATATATTTT. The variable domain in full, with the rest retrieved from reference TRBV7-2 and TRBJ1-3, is GAGVSQSPSNKVTEKGKDVELRCDPISGHTALYWYRQSLGQGLEFLIYFQGNSAPDKSGLPSDRFSAERTGGSVSTLTIQRTQQEDSAVYLCASSLWTGISGNTIYFGEGSWLTVV.

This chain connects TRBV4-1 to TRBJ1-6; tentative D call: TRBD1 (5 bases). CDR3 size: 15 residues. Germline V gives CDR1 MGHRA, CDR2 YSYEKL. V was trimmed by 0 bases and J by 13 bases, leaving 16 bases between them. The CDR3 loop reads CASSQDWAGRRPLHF. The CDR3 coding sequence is TGCGCCAGCAGCCAAGATTGGGCAGGGCGCAGGCCCCTCCACTTT.

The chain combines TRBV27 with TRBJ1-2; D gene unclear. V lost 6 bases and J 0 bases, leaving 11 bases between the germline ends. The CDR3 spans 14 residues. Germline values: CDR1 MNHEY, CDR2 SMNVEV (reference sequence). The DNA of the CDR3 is TGTGCCAGCAGACCCGCCGGGGCTAACTATGGCTACACCTTC. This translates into CASRPAGANYGYTF.

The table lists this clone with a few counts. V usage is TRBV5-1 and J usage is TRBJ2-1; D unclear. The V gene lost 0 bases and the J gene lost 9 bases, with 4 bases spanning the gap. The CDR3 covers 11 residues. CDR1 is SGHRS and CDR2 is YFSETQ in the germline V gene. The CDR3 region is CASSLEGEQFF. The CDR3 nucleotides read TGCGCCAGCAGCTTGGAAGGTGAGCAGTTCTTC. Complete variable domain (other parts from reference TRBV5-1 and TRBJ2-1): KAGVTQTPRYLIKTRGQQVTLSCSPISGHRSVSWYQQTPGQGLQFLFEYFSETQRNKGNFPGRFSGRQFSNSRSEMNVSTLELGDSALYLCASSLEGEQFFGPGTRLTVL.

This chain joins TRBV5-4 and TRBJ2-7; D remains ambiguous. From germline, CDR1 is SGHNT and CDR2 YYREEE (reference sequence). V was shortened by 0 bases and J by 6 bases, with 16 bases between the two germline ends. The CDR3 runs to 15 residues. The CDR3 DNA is TGTGCCAGCAGCTTGGACAGATTGAACTTGGGCGAGCAGTACTTC. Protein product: CASSLDRLNLGEQYF.